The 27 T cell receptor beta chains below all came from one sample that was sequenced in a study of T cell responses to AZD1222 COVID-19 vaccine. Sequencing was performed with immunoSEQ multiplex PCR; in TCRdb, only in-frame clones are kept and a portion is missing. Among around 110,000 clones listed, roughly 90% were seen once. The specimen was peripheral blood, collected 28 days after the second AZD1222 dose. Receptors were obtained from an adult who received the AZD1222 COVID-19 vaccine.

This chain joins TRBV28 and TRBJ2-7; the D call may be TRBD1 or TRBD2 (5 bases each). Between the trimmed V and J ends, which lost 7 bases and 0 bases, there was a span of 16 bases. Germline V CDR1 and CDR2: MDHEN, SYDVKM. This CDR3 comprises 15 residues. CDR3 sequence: CASTEGPTGSYEQYF. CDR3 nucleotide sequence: TGTGCCAGCACCGAGGGGCCGACGGGCTCCTACGAGCAGTACTTC.

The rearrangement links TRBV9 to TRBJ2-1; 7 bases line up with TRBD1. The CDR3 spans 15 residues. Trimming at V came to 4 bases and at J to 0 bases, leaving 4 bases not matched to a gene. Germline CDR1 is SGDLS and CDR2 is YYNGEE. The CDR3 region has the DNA TGTGCCAGCAGCACAAGGGACAGCTCCTACAATGAGCAGTTCTTC. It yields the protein CASSTRDSSYNEQFF. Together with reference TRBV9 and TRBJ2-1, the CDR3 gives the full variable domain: DSGVTQTPKHLITATGQRVTLRCSPRSGDLSVYWYQQSLDQGLQFLIQYYNGEERAKGNILERFSAQQFPDLHSELNLSSLELGDSALYFCASSTRDSSYNEQFFGPGTRLTVL.

CDR3 region: CASSYGSGSGNTIYF. CDR3 coding DNA: TGTGCCAGCAGTTACGGTTCGGGCTCTGGAAACACCATATATTTT. The chain employs TRBV6-5 and TRBJ1-3; D ambiguous. The CDR3 extends over 15 amino acids. The ends were cut back, 2 bases at V and 0 bases at J, with 8 bases in the middle. The germline gives CDR1 MNHEY, CDR2 SVGAGI.

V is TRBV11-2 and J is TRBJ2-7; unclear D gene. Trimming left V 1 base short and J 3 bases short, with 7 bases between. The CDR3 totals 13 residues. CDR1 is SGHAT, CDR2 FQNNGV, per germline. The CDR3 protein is CASSLVADYEQYF. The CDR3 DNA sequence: TGTGCCAGCAGCTTAGTCGCAGACTACGAGCAGTACTTC. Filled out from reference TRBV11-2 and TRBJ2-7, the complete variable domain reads EAGVAQSPRYKIIEKRQSVAFWCNPISGHATLYWYQQILGQGPKLLIQFQNNGVVDDSQLPKDRFSAERLKGVDSTLKIQPAKLEDSAVYLCASSLVADYEQYFGPGTRLTVT.

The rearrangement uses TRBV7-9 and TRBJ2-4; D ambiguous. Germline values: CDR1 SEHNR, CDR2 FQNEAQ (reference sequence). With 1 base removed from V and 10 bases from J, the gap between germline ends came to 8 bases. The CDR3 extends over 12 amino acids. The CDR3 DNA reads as TGTGCCAGCAGCTTAGACACCTATATTCAGTACTTC. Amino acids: CASSLDTYIQYF.

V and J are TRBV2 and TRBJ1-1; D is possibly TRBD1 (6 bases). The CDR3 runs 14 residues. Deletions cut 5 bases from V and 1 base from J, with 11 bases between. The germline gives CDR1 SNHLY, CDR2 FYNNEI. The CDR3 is CASSRRTENTEAFF. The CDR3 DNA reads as TGTGCCAGCAGTCGAAGGACAGAGAACACTGAAGCTTTCTTT.

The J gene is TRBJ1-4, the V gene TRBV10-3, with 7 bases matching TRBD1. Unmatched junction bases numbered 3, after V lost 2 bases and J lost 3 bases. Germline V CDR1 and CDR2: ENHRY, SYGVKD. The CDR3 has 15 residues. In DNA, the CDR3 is TGTGCCATCAGTGAGGGGCAGGGGGCTAATGAAAAACTGTTTTTT. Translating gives CAISEGQGANEKLFF.

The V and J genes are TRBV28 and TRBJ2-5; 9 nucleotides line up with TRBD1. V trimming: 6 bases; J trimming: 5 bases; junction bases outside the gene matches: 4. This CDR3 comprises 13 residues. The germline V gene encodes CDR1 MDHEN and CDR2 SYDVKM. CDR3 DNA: TGTGCCAGCAGAACAGGGGGCAGGGAGACCCAGTACTTC. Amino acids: CASRTGGRETQYF.

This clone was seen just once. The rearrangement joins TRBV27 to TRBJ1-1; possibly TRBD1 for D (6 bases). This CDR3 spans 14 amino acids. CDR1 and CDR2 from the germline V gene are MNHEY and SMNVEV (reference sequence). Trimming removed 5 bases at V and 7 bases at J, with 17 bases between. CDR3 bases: TGTGCCAGCAGTCGGAAAACAGGGCTTAATGAAGCTTTCTTT. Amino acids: CASSRKTGLNEAFF.

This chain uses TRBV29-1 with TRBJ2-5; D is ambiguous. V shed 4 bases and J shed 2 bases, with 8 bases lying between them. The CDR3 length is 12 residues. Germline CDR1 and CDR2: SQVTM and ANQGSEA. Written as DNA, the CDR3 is TGCAGCGTTGGAGTAGCTCAAGAGACCCAGTACTTC. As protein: CSVGVAQETQYF.

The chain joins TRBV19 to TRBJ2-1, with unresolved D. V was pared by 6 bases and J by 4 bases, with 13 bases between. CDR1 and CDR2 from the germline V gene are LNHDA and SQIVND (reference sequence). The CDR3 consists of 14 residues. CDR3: CASSPKVRYNEQFF. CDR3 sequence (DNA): TGTGCCAGTAGCCCCAAGGTGCGGTACAATGAGCAGTTCTTC.

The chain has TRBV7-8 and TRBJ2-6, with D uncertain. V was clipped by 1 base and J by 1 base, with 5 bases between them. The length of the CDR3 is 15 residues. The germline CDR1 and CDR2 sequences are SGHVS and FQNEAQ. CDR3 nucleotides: TGTGCCAGCAGCTTAGGTACATCTGGGGCCAACGTCCTGACTTTC. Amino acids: CASSLGTSGANVLTF.

The CDR3 nucleotides read TGTGCCAGCAGTGAAGCGCTGGGACAGGGGTCCTACGAGCAGTACTTC. Amino acids: CASSEALGQGSYEQYF. The chain combines TRBV6-1 with TRBJ2-7, with 10 bases matching TRBD1. Germline CDR1 MNHNS, CDR2 SASEGT. The CDR3 sequence is 16 residues long. Trimming cost V 0 bases and J 1 base; bases outside gene matches: 3.

This chain's CDR3 is CASSPLVNSNQPQHF. The DNA for the CDR3 is TGTGCCAGCTCACCTTTAGTGAATAGCAATCAGCCCCAGCATTTT. The chain couples TRBV18 to TRBJ1-5; no reliable D call. The V gene lost 3 bases and the J gene lost 0 bases, with 9 bases spanning the gap. Germline V gene sequence: CDR1 KGHSH, CDR2 LQKENI. This CDR3 is 15 amino acids long.

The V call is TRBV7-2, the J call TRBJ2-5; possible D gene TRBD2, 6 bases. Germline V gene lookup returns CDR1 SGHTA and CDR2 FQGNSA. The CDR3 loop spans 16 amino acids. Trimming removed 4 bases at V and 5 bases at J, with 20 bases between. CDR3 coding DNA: TGTGCCAGCAGCTCGCAAACTAGGGGACTGCGGGAGACCCAGTACTTC. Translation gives CASSSQTRGLRETQYF. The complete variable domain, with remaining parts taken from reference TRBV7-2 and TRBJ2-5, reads GAGVSQSPSNKVTEKGKDVELRCDPISGHTALYWYRQSLGQGLEFLIYFQGNSAPDKSGLPSDRFSAERTGGSVSTLTIQRTQQEDSAVYLCASSSQTRGLRETQYFGPGTRLLVL.

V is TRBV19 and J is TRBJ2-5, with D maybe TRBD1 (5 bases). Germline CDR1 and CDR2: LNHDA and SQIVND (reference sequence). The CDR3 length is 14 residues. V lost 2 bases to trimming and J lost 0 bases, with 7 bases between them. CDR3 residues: CASSIQGYQETQYF. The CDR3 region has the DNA TGTGCCAGTAGTATACAGGGTTACCAAGAGACCCAGTACTTC.

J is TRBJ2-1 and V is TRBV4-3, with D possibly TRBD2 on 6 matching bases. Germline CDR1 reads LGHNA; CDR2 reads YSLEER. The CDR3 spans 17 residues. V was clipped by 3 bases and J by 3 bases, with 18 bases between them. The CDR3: CASSHEPHGSLYNEQFF. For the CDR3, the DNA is TGCGCCAGCAGCCACGAACCACACGGGAGTCTCTACAATGAGCAGTTCTTC.

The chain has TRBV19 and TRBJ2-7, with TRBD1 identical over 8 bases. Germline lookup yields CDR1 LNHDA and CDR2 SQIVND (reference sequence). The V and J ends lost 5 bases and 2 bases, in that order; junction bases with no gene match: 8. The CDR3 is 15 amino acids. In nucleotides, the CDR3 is TGTGCCAGTAGTCAAACCGGGACAGGAGCCTACGAGCAGTACTTC. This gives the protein CASSQTGTGAYEQYF.

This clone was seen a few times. CDR3 coding DNA: TGTGCCAGCAGCAGGAGCAGGGTTGATGAGCAGTTCTTC. Translation gives CASSRSRVDEQFF. The rearrangement uses TRBV21-1 and TRBJ2-1; whether TRBD1, the table's D call, matches the DNA was not checked. TRBV21-1 is a pseudogene locus. This CDR3 is 13 amino acids long.

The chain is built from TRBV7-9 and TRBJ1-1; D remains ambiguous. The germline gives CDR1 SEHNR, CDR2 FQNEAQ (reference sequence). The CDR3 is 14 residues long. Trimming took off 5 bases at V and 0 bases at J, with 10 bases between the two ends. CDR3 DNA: TGTGCCAGCAGCCCCCTGGTTATGAACACTGAAGCTTTCTTT. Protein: CASSPLVMNTEAFF.

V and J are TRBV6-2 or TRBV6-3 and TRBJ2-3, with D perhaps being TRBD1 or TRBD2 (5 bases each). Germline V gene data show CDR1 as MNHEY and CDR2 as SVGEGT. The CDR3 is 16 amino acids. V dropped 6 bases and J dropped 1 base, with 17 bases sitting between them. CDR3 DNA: TGTGCCAGCAGCTATCGTGCAATGGGGGGCACAGATACGCAGTATTTT. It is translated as CASSYRAMGGTDTQYF.

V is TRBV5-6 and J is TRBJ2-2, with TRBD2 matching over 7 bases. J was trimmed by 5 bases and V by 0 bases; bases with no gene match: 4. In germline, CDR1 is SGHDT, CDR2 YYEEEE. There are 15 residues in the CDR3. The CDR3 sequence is CASSLVRGSTGELFF. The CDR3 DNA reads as TGTGCCAGCAGCTTGGTGCGGGGGTCGACCGGGGAGCTGTTTTTT.

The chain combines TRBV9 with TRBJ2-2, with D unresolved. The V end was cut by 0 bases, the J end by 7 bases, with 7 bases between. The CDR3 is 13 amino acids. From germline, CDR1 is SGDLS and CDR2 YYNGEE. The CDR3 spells CASSVAGNGELFF. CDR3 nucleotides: TGTGCCAGCAGCGTAGCCGGCAACGGGGAGCTGTTTTTT.

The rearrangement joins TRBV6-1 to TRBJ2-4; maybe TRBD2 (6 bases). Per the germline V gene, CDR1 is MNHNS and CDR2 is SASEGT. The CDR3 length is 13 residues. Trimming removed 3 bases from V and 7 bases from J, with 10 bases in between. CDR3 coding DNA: TGTGCCAGCAGTGAGACCCGGGAGAACATTCAGTACTTC. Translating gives CASSETRENIQYF.

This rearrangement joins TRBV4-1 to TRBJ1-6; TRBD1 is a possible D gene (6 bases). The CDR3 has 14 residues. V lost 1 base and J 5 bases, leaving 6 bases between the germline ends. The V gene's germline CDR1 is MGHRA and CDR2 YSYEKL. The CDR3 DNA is TGCGCCAGCAGCCAAGGACAGGATAATTCACCCCTCCACTTT. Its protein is CASSQGQDNSPLHF.

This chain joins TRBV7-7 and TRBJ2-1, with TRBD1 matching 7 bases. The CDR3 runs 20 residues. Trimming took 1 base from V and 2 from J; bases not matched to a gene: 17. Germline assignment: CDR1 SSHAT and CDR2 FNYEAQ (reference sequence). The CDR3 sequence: CASSLGIWDRIGDTYNEQFF. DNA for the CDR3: TGTGCCAGCAGCTTAGGGATCTGGGACAGAATCGGTGACACCTACAATGAGCAGTTCTTC.

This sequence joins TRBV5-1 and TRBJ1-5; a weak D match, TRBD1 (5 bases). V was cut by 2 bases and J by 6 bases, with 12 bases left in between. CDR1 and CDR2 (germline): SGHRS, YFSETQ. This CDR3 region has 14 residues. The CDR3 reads CASSLGGVGQPQHF. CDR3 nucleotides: TGCGCCAGCAGCTTAGGAGGGGTAGGTCAGCCCCAGCATTTT.